The following is a TCR beta chain sequence with its context. Its antigen remains unknown. Some clones are missing from TCRdb's copy, which holds only in-frame ones; the method was immunoSEQ multiplex PCR. The data contain about 87,000 clones, more than 80% of them singletons. The sample belongs to a study of siplizumab effects on memory and regulatory T cells. General study findings and limits: For mappable alloreactive CD4+ clones, the mean Treg-derived fraction was about 72% with siplizumab and roughly 25% in controls. Siplizumab significantly brought down the alloreactive sequences that trace back to unstimulated CD4+ memory cells. Naive T cells were seen as more diverse than memory cells and as major alloresponse contributors. An assignable naive or memory phenotype was lacking in roughly 80-97% of proliferating CD4+ or CD8+ clones.

The junction had 10 bases not matched to a gene; V was cut back by 2 bases and J by 3 bases. Germline lookup yields CDR1 SGHDT and CDR2 YYEEEE. The CDR3 has 16 residues. The V and J genes are TRBV5-6 and TRBJ2-7; 8 bases align to TRBD1. The specimen was CD4+ T cells sorted from blood. The source of this sequence is a human donor in good health. The CDR3 DNA follows: TGTGCCAGCAGCTTTTATGGCGCAGGGGGCCTCTACGAGCAGTACTTC. It translates to CASSFYGAGGLYEQYF.